The 20 T cell receptor beta chains presented below share a single source sample, sequenced in a study of blood T cell repertoires in COVID-19. Sequenced by immunoSEQ multiplex PCR; TCRdb stores in-frame clones only, minus some. The sample includes roughly 120,000 clones, just under 90% of them seen just once. Material for sequencing was peripheral blood. The receptor source for this set is a human donor in a cohort sampled during active COVID-19.

The gene calls are TRBV19 and TRBJ2-3; the D gene is possibly TRBD1 (5 bases). This CDR3 region has 17 residues. The germline V gene encodes CDR1 LNHDA and CDR2 SQIVND (reference sequence). Trimming pared 1 base from V and 4 bases from J, leaving 18 bases between. DNA of the CDR3: TGTGCCAGTAGTATAGTGGGTACAGGAACGAACTCAGATACGCAGTATTTT. The encoded protein is CASSIVGTGTNSDTQYF.

This chain links TRBV12-5 with TRBJ1-6, with D uncertain. The ends were cut back, 5 bases at V and 7 bases at J, with 12 bases in the middle. The CDR3 totals 14 residues. Germline values: CDR1 LGHNT, CDR2 FRNRAP. CDR3: CASGLWEGNSPLHF. CDR3 DNA: TGTGCTAGTGGTCTATGGGAGGGAAATTCACCCCTCCACTTT. The whole variable domain, filled in from reference TRBV12-5 and TRBJ1-6, reads DARVTQTPRHKVTEMGQEVTMRCQPILGHNTVFWYRQTMMQGLELLAYFRNRAPLDDSGMPKDRFSAEMPDATLATLKIQPSEPRDSAVYFCASGLWEGNSPLHFGNGTRLTVT.

The rearrangement links TRBV24-1 to TRBJ2-1; possibly TRBD1 for D (6 bases). The germline V gene has CDR1 KGHDR and CDR2 SFDVKD. The CDR3 spans 15 residues. The germline V and J ends were trimmed by 0 bases and 4 bases, with 9 bases remaining between them. CDR3 nucleotides: TGTGCCACCAGTGATTTGGGAACAGGGTACAATGAGCAGTTCTTC. Translated: CATSDLGTGYNEQFF.

V gene TRBV7-2 combines with J gene TRBJ2-3, with TRBD2 identical over 10 bases. V shed 1 base, J shed 1 base, and the junction held 2 bases outside the gene matches. Germline V gives CDR1 SGHTA, CDR2 FQGNSA. CDR3 length: 16 amino acids. The DNA of the CDR3 is TGTGCCAGCAGCTTAGGTAGCGGGAGGCGCACAGATACGCAGTATTTT. Translated, it gives CASSLGSGRRTDTQYF.

The chain combines TRBV28 with TRBJ1-2, with D uncertain. The CDR3 sequence is 15 residues long. CDR1 is MDHEN, CDR2 SYDVKM, per germline. V dropped 5 bases and J dropped 4 bases, with 17 bases sitting between them. CDR3 DNA: TGTGCCAGCAGTACTACCGGAAACCGCCTCTATGGCTACACCTTC. Its protein is CASSTTGNRLYGYTF.

The chain combines TRBV27 with TRBJ2-3, with TRBD2 matching over 11 bases. The V gene's germline CDR1 is MNHEY and CDR2 SMNVEV (reference sequence). The CDR3 is 15 residues long. The V gene end was trimmed by 5 bases and the J gene end by 6 bases; junction bases not matched to a gene: 7. The CDR3 is CASSTPLAGVDTQYF. DNA of the CDR3: TGTGCCAGCAGTACCCCACTAGCGGGGGTGGATACGCAGTATTTT.

This clone was detected only once. The V and J genes are TRBV27 and TRBJ2-7, with D possibly TRBD1 on 6 matching bases. Germline CDR1 MNHEY, CDR2 SMNVEV (reference sequence). V dropped 8 bases and J dropped 6 bases, with 20 bases sitting between them. The CDR3 is made up of 14 amino acids. CDR3 sequence: CASGRQAASFEQYF. In DNA, the CDR3 is TGTGCCAGCGGGAGACAGGCCGCGTCATTCGAGCAGTACTTC.

The J gene is TRBJ1-1, the V gene TRBV18; 8 bases are shared with TRBD1. CDR3 length equals 15 residues. The V gene's germline CDR1 is KGHSH and CDR2 LQKENI. With V trimmed by 6 bases and J by 0 bases, 6 bases remained unmatched. The CDR3 here is CASSPGQGLNTEAFF. The CDR3 DNA sequence: TGTGCCAGCTCCCCCGGACAGGGATTGAACACTGAAGCTTTCTTT.

The gene calls are TRBV4-2 and TRBJ1-1; D remains unclear. V lost 1 base and J 1 base, leaving 7 bases between the germline ends. This CDR3 comprises 14 residues. Germline CDR1 is LGHNA and CDR2 is YNFKEQ. This CDR3 reads CASSQGDRNTEAFF. CDR3 DNA: TGTGCCAGCAGCCAAGGTGATAGGAACACTGAAGCTTTCTTT.

The chain links TRBV2 to TRBJ2-2; a possible D gene is TRBD2 (7 bases). Looked up from germline, CDR1 is SNHLY and CDR2 is FYNNEI. V was shortened by 11 bases and J by 5 bases, with 15 bases between the two germline ends. The CDR3 covers 13 residues. Written as DNA, the CDR3 is TGTGCCGGCAAGGGGGGGCCGACCGGGGAGCTGTTTTTT. This gives the protein CAGKGGPTGELFF.

This clone was detected a few times. This sequence joins TRBV5-6 and TRBJ2-2; 8 bases match TRBD1. V lost 0 bases and J lost 0; bases outside the gene matches: 4. The CDR3 sequence is 17 residues long. Germline values: CDR1 SGHDT, CDR2 YYEEEE. The CDR3 protein is CASSLGLTGANTGELFF. The CDR3 DNA reads TGTGCCAGCAGCTTGGGGTTGACAGGGGCGAACACCGGGGAGCTGTTTTTT.

This clone came up once. This rearrangement joins TRBV18 to TRBJ1-1; 12 bases are a match to TRBD1. The J segment lost 2 bases and the V segment lost 6 bases, leaving 13 bases of the junction unmatched. The CDR3 totals 18 residues. The germline gives CDR1 KGHSH, CDR2 LQKENI. Here the CDR3 reads CASSPLPGQGAINTEAFF. The CDR3 DNA is TGTGCCAGCTCGCCCCTTCCGGGACAGGGGGCAATCAACACTGAAGCTTTCTTT.

The chain recombines TRBV19 with TRBJ1-2; D unclear. Germline CDR1 reads LNHDA; CDR2 reads SQIVND (reference sequence). V was shortened by 2 bases and J by 4 bases, with 8 bases between the two germline ends. CDR3 size: 13 residues. CDR3 nucleotide sequence: TGTGCCAGTAGTATAACCGGGAGCTATGGCTACACCTTC. Translation gives CASSITGSYGYTF.

The J gene is TRBJ2-1, the V gene TRBV2; TRBD2 agrees at 9 bases. The CDR3 contains 17 residues. Germline lookup yields CDR1 SNHLY and CDR2 FYNNEI. V lost 1 base, J lost 2 bases, and 6 bases stayed unmatched. Written as DNA, the CDR3 is TGTGCCAGCAGTGAAGGCGGGAGGGCCGGTCCCTACAATGAGCAGTTCTTC. The encoded protein is CASSEGGRAGPYNEQFF. Drawing the rest from reference TRBV2 and TRBJ2-1, the complete variable domain is EPEVTQTPSHQVTQMGQEVILRCVPISNHLYFYWYRQILGQKVEFLVSFYNNEISEKSEIFDDQFSVERPDGSNFTLKIRSTKLEDSAMYFCASSEGGRAGPYNEQFFGPGTRLTVL.

This chain joins TRBV19 and TRBJ1-1; D possibly corresponds to TRBD1 (5 bases). The CDR3 length is 14 residues. The germline V gene encodes CDR1 LNHDA and CDR2 SQIVND (reference sequence). V gave up 3 bases and J gave up 6 bases, with 14 bases separating them. The DNA of the CDR3 is TGTGCCAGTAGTATCACGGGGGGTCAAGCTGAAGCTTTCTTT. As protein: CASSITGGQAEAFF. Full variable domain (outside the CDR3, taken from reference TRBV19 and TRBJ1-1): DGGITQSPKYLFRKEGQNVTLSCEQNLNHDAMYWYRQDPGQGLRLIYYSQIVNDFQKGDIAEGYSVSREKKESFPLTVTSAQKNPTAFYLCASSITGGQAEAFFGQGTRLTVV.

The V and J genes are TRBV24-1 and TRBJ2-7; perhaps TRBD1 as D (6 bases). Trimming removed 6 bases from V and 1 base from J, with 12 bases in between. The CDR3 is made up of 14 amino acids. Germline-derived CDR1 and CDR2 are KGHDR and SFDVKD. This chain's CDR3 is CATSMGAKSYEQYF. In DNA form, the CDR3 reads TGTGCCACCAGTATGGGGGCGAAGTCCTACGAGCAGTACTTC.

In this sample, this clone turned up once. The chain carries TRBV5-1 and TRBJ2-7, with D uncertain. The CDR3 runs to 13 residues. The germline gives CDR1 SGHRS, CDR2 YFSETQ. V was shortened by 0 bases and J by 7 bases, with 11 bases between the two germline ends. CDR3 region: CASSLATVEEQYF. The CDR3 DNA follows: TGCGCCAGCAGCTTGGCCACGGTGGAGGAGCAGTACTTC.

This sequence joins TRBV4-1 and TRBJ2-7; tentative D call: TRBD2 (7 bases). Trimming took off 0 bases at V and 3 bases at J, with 12 bases between the two ends. Germline V lookup: CDR1 MGHRA, CDR2 YSYEKL. CDR3 length: 15 amino acids. CDR3 in amino acids: CASSQDWGGGYEQYF. CDR3 DNA: TGCGCCAGCAGCCAAGATTGGGGGGGCGGCTACGAGCAGTACTTC.

The chain joins TRBV6-5 to TRBJ1-2; TRBD1 is a possible D gene (5 bases). V lost 7 bases to trimming and J lost 8 bases, with 23 bases between them. The CDR3 has 15 amino acids. Germline CDR1 is MNHEY and CDR2 is SVGAGI. The CDR3 sequence is CASTHGAERASGYTF. CDR3 bases: TGTGCCAGCACCCACGGGGCAGAGCGGGCTTCGGGCTACACCTTC.

This chain joins TRBV28 and TRBJ1-2, with TRBD1 matching 10 bases. V gave up 8 bases and J gave up 7 bases; unmatched junction bases: 10. There are 14 residues in the CDR3. Per germline, CDR1 MDHEN and CDR2 SYDVKM. The CDR3 coding sequence is TGTGCCAGCGCGACAGGGGGCCTGTCGGGTGGCTACACCTTC. Translation gives CASATGGLSGGYTF.